This T cell receptor (beta chain) is drawn from a study of T cell responses to AZD1222 COVID-19 vaccine. The study, taken as a whole, reports: Regions left unmutated in variants are reportedly the target of nearly half of spike-specific TCRs.

To note about this clone: Its specificity is unknown.

The CDR3 runs to 14 residues. The V segment lost 4 bases and the J segment 3 bases; nucleotides outside the gene matches: 7. Germline CDR1 reads SGHRS; CDR2 reads YFSETQ. Repertoires were generated with immunoSEQ multiplex PCR, while TCRdb's copy carries only in-frame clones and drops some. The sample carries 100,000 to 150,000 clones, 65% to 90% recorded once. Sequenced material: peripheral blood, taken on day 0 of AZD1222 vaccination. The chain recombines TRBV5-1 with TRBJ2-7; 7 bases are shared with TRBD1. The TCR comes from an adult in good health. The CDR3 coding sequence is TGCGCCAGCAGCACACCGGGACAGCACTACGAGCAGTACTTC. This sequence encodes CASSTPGQHYEQYF.